The TCR beta chain under discussion was sequenced for a study of blood T cell repertoires in COVID-19. Study background: Acute and convalescent COVID-19 specimens originated in the United States, Italy and Spain. PBMCs, B-cell-depleted T cells, or T cells were the source of the cDNA or gDNA that made up the material.

This CDR3 has 15 amino acids. CDR1 is MNHEY, CDR2 SVGAGI, per germline. Germline trimming cut 4 bases from V and 5 bases from J; bases unmatched to any gene: 10. Per the original data handling: Reference gene primer amplification yielded estimated nucleated cell counts. Assay: immunoSEQ multiplex PCR; the TCRdb copy retains only in-frame clones and omits some. V and J calls and clone size come straight from that table; D and trimming were deduced from the DNA. Of tens of thousands of clones listed, approximately 80% are singletons. The sample was peripheral blood. The V and J genes are TRBV6-5 and TRBJ2-7; 8 bases are a match to TRBD1. The source of this sequence is a man between 70 and 80 years old with acute or convalescent COVID-19. Here the CDR3 DNA reads TGTGCCAGCAGTTTTTACAGACAGGGGAGGAACGAGCAGTACTTC. It specifies CASSFYRQGRNEQYF.